This TCR beta chain was sequenced for a study of T-cell memory formation after mild COVID-19. Overall study findings and caveats: Contracting clones from day 15 to 85 had balanced CD4/CD8; later expanders favoured CD4+. The authors left the SARS-CoV-2 specificity of second-wave clones peaking on day 37 unconfirmed.

In this sample, this clonotype turned up a few times. Its antigen is not known. Germline assignment: CDR1 SGHDT and CDR2 YYEEEE. The V segment lost 0 bases and the J segment 5 bases; nucleotides outside the gene matches: 3. The CDR3 covers 15 residues. TCRdb recomputed calls from the 5' RACE reads with MiXCR, one row per CDR3 protein. Of about 150,000 distinct CDR3 sequences listed, around 25% are singletons. The rearrangement uses TRBV5-6 and TRBJ1-4; 8 positions match TRBD1. This sequence was found in an adult woman who had mild COVID-19 (a few samples of this study predate the infection). Cell type and time point are not known. The specimen was PBMCs or a T cell subset sorted from them (not recorded which). CDR3 protein: CASSLGRGRNEKLFF. DNA of the CDR3: TGTGCCAGCAGCTTGGGCAGGGGGCGGAATGAAAAACTGTTTTTT. The whole variable domain, filled in from reference TRBV5-6 and TRBJ1-4, reads DAGVTQSPTHLIKTRGQQVTLRCSPKSGHDTVSWYQQALGQGPQFIFQYYEEEERQRGNFPDRFSGHQFPNYSSELNVNALLLGDSALYLCASSLGRGRNEKLFFGSGTQLSVL.